These 15 T cell receptor beta chains were all obtained from the same sample, sequenced in a study of blood T cell repertoires in COVID-19. The data were produced by immunoSEQ multiplex PCR, yet TCRdb's version contains in-frame clones alone and is incomplete. The table records about 98,000 clones, over 80% of them present only once. The specimen sequenced was peripheral blood. These receptors originate from a man older than 75 with acute or convalescent COVID-19.

There are a few counts of this clone. The CDR3 DNA is TGTGCCAGTAGTATGGTGCACAGCGGGGCCTACGAGCAGTACTTC. Translating it yields CASSMVHSGAYEQYF. The chain employs TRBV19 and TRBJ2-7; 7 bases are a match to TRBD2. V shed 3 bases, J shed 2 bases, and the junction held 7 bases outside the gene matches. Germline-derived CDR1 and CDR2 are LNHDA and SQIVND (reference sequence). This CDR3 region has 15 residues.

Comments on this clone: Sequence at one end of the junction differs from germline and may be a read error. V and J are TRBV3-1 (or the pseudogene TRBV3-2) and TRBJ2-3; 8 nucleotides agree with TRBD2. There are 12 residues in the CDR3. In germline, CDR1 is LGHDT, CDR2 YNNKEL (reference sequence). Here the CDR3 reads CASQPSTSVLTF. CDR3 nucleotides: TGTGCCAGCCAACCGTCGACTAGCGTTTTAACTTTT.

Concerning this clone itself: Other DNA sequences in this specimen translate into the identical CDR3. The gene calls are TRBV19 and TRBJ2-3, with D maybe TRBD1 (5 bases). The germline V gene has CDR1 LNHDA and CDR2 SQIVND (reference sequence). Trimming removed 3 bases from V and 3 bases from J, with 7 bases in between. This CDR3 comprises 13 residues. The CDR3 here is CASSIAGTDTQYF. The CDR3 nucleotides are TGTGCCAGTAGTATCGCAGGGACAGATACGCAGTATTTT.

The chain uses TRBV7-6 and TRBJ2-5; unclear D gene. CDR3 length equals 15 residues. V lost 0 bases to trimming and J lost 5 bases, with 13 bases between them. In germline, CDR1 is SGHVS, CDR2 FNYEAQ. The CDR3 here is CASSLAGPARETQYF. The DNA of the CDR3 is TGTGCCAGCAGCTTAGCTGGGCCAGCCCGGGAGACCCAGTACTTC.

The chain employs TRBV18 and TRBJ2-1; a weak D match, TRBD1 (6 bases). The germline V and J ends were trimmed by 11 bases and 0 bases, with 11 bases remaining between them. Looked up from germline, CDR1 is KGHSH and CDR2 is LQKENI. CDR3 length: 13 amino acids. This CDR3 is CAGGQSSYNEQFF. CDR3 nucleotides: TGTGCCGGGGGCCAAAGCTCCTACAATGAGCAGTTCTTC.

This clone was seen just once. The V gene is TRBV19, the J gene TRBJ1-4; maybe TRBD1 (6 bases). Germline V gives CDR1 LNHDA, CDR2 SQIVND (reference sequence). V lost 5 bases and J lost 4, with 11 bases in between. The CDR3 has 14 residues. The CDR3, as DNA: TGTGCCAGTAGTTCTGACAGGATTAATGAAAAACTGTTTTTT. This gives the protein CASSSDRINEKLFF.

The rearrangement joins TRBV5-1 to TRBJ1-3; D gene unclear. The CDR3 is 16 residues long. The germline gives CDR1 SGHRS, CDR2 YFSETQ. V was cut by 0 bases and J by 1 base, with 11 bases left in between. The CDR3 DNA is TGCGCCAGCAGCTTGGGAGGGAGGGAGTCTGGAAACACCATATATTTT. This encodes CASSLGGRESGNTIYF.

The chain recombines TRBV28 with TRBJ2-1; 9 positions agree with TRBD1. This CDR3 is built from 15 residues. Germline V gene data show CDR1 as MDHEN and CDR2 as SYDVKM. V trimming: 4 bases; J trimming: 4 bases; junction bases outside the gene matches: 5. CDR3 protein: CASSSRDRAYNEQFF. CDR3 DNA: TGTGCCAGCAGTTCCCGGGACAGGGCGTACAATGAGCAGTTCTTC.

The chain joins TRBV30 to TRBJ1-3, with TRBD1 identical over 9 bases. The V segment lost 4 bases and the J segment 2 bases; nucleotides outside the gene matches: 15. The CDR3 runs 18 residues. The germline V gene encodes CDR1 GTSNPN and CDR2 SVGIG (reference sequence). CDR3 in DNA: TGTGCCTGGACCCCGGGACAGGGCCGGTTAGCCCCTGGAAACACCATATATTTT. It yields the protein CAWTPGQGRLAPGNTIYF.

The chain employs TRBV7-2 and TRBJ2-2; maybe TRBD1 (6 bases). CDR3 length: 15 residues. Germline V gene sequence: CDR1 SGHTA, CDR2 FQGNSA. V was shortened by 2 bases and J by 3 bases, with 10 bases between the two germline ends. CDR3 DNA sequence: TGTGCCAGCAGCTTACGAAGGACAGACACCGGGGAGCTGTTTTTT. It specifies CASSLRRTDTGELFF.

The chain carries TRBV5-6 and TRBJ1-2, with TRBD1 identical over 7 bases. The CDR3 extends over 15 amino acids. The germline V gene encodes CDR1 SGHDT and CDR2 YYEEEE. The V gene end was trimmed by 2 bases and the J gene end by 3 bases; junction bases not matched to a gene: 7. The CDR3 DNA is TGTGCCAGCAGCTTTCCGGGACAGCCTTACTATGGCTACACCTTC. This gives the protein CASSFPGQPYYGYTF.

DNA for the CDR3: TGTGCCAGCAGCTCGGGACAACTCAATCAGCCCCAGCATTTT. This gives the protein CASSSGQLNQPQHF. The genes are TRBV5-5 and TRBJ1-5, with D tentatively TRBD1 (6 bases). Trimming pared 3 bases from V and 3 bases from J, leaving 10 bases between. Germline V gene data show CDR1 as SGHKS and CDR2 as YYEKEE (reference sequence). The CDR3 has 14 amino acids. Full variable domain (remainder filled in from reference TRBV5-5 and TRBJ1-5): DAGVTQSPTHLIKTRGQQVTLRCSPISGHKSVSWYQQVLGQGPQFIFQYYEKEERGRGNFPDRFSARQFPNYSSELNVNALLLGDSALYLCASSSGQLNQPQHFGDGTRLSIL.

This clone was counted a few times. The chain uses TRBV11-2 and TRBJ1-1; D is perhaps TRBD1 (5 bases). CDR1 SGHAT and CDR2 FQNNGV come from the germline V gene. Trimming removed 5 bases at V and 5 bases at J, with 12 bases between. The length of the CDR3 is 13 residues. CDR3 bases: TGTGCCAGCAGCCCGACCCGGGGGACTGAAGCTTTCTTT. Translation gives CASSPTRGTEAFF.

The chain couples TRBV5-1 to TRBJ1-1; 8 bases align to TRBD1. The CDR3 has 15 residues. After removal of 4 bases from V and 4 bases from J, the junction contained 9 bases not matched to a gene. CDR1 is SGHRS, CDR2 YFSETQ, per germline. As DNA, the CDR3 is TGCGCCAGCAGCGGCGGACAGGGTTTGGGCACTGAAGCTTTCTTT. Residues: CASSGGQGLGTEAFF.

This clone was found a few times. The chain has TRBV9 and TRBJ2-2; D is possibly TRBD1 (5 bases). Trimming pared 0 bases from V and 6 bases from J, leaving 6 bases between. The CDR3 is 13 amino acids. From germline, CDR1 is SGDLS and CDR2 YYNGEE. This chain's CDR3 is CASSVGRAGELFF. CDR3 coding DNA: TGTGCCAGCAGCGTAGGCAGGGCCGGGGAGCTGTTTTTT.